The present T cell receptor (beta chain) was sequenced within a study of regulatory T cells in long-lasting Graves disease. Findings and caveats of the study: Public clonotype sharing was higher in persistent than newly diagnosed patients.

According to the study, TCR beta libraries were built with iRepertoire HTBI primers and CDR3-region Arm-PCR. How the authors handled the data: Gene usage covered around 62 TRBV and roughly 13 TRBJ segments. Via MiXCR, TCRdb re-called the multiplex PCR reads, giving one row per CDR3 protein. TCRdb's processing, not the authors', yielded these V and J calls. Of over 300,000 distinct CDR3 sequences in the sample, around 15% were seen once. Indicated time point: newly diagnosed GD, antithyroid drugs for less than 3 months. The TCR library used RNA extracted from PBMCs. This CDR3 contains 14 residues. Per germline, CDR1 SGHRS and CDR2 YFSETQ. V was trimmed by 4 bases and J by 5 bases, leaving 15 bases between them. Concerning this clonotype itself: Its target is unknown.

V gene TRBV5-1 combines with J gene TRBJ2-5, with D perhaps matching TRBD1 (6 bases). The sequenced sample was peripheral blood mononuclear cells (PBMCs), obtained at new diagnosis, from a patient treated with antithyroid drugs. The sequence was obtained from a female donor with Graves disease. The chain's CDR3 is CASSRGTEEETQYF. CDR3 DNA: TGCGCCAGCAGCAGGGGGACGGAGGAGGAGACCCAGTACTTC.